These 25 T cell receptor beta chains were all obtained from the same sample, sequenced in a study of CD8+ T cells in alopecia areata. Following extraction, RNA underwent reverse transcription to cDNA, which served as the sequencing template. Clones were sequenced by immunoSEQ multiplex PCR, and TCRdb holds only the in-frame ones, with some missing. This sample yields roughly 190,000 clones, of which approximately 56% are seen a single time; over 3% belongs to the top ten. Specified treatment: oral pan-JAK inhibitor, 5-10 mg twice daily. Sequences were derived from CD4+ T cells sorted from blood, sampled at week 4, from a patient treated with tofacitinib. All receptors come from a human donor with alopecia areata.

About this clone: The same CDR3 is also encoded by other DNA sequences in this sample. As DNA, the CDR3 is TGTGCCTGGAGACTAGCGGGGGCGGCAGATACGCAGTATTTT. Protein sequence: CAWRLAGAADTQYF. The rearrangement links TRBV30 to TRBJ2-3; 11 nucleotides align to TRBD2. Germline V CDR1 and CDR2: GTSNPN, SVGIG (reference sequence). The CDR3 covers 14 residues. Germline trimming cut 3 bases from V and 4 bases from J; bases unmatched to any gene: 3.

Written as DNA, the CDR3 is TGTGCCATCAGCGCGCGGGAGCCGTCCTATGGCTACACCTTC. It specifies CAISAREPSYGYTF. The V call is TRBV10-3, the J call TRBJ1-2, with D hard to call. Trimming pared 6 bases from V and 4 bases from J, leaving 15 bases between. The V gene's germline CDR1 is ENHRY and CDR2 SYGVKD. CDR3 size: 14 residues.

The V call is TRBV5-1, the J call TRBJ2-2, with 7 bases identical to TRBD1. The CDR3 runs 13 residues. V was pared by 6 bases and J by 4 bases, with 3 bases of the junction left unmatched. Germline V gene lookup returns CDR1 SGHRS and CDR2 YFSETQ. CDR3 sequence reads: CASKTGPTGELFF. The CDR3 DNA reads as TGCGCCAGCAAGACAGGGCCCACCGGGGAGCTGTTTTTT.

In DNA form, the CDR3 reads TGTGCCCGTGGACAGGGTCTCTACGAGCAGTACTTC. It translates to CARGQGLYEQYF. The gene calls are TRBV30 and TRBJ2-7, with 8 bases matching TRBD1. CDR3 size: 12 residues. Germline lookup yields CDR1 GTSNPN and CDR2 SVGIG (reference sequence). V lost 8 bases, J lost 3 bases, and 6 bases stayed unmatched.

The table lists this clone with a few counts. V gene TRBV29-1 combines with J gene TRBJ2-3; D uncertain. This CDR3 region has 15 residues. V was clipped by 6 bases and J by 0 bases, with 16 bases between them. From germline, CDR1 is SQVTM and CDR2 ANQGSEA. The CDR3 is CSVKGTAPSTDTQYF. The CDR3 nucleotides are TGCAGCGTCAAGGGCACGGCTCCTAGCACAGATACGCAGTATTTT.

J is TRBJ2-7 and V is TRBV30, with 9 bases identical to TRBD1. The V and J ends lost 1 base and 5 bases, in that order; junction bases with no gene match: 0. The germline gives CDR1 GTSNPN, CDR2 SVGIG (reference sequence). CDR3 length: 12 amino acids. The CDR3 spells CAWSGQGDEQYF. The CDR3 DNA reads as TGTGCCTGGAGTGGACAGGGGGACGAGCAGTACTTC.

The gene calls are TRBV28 and TRBJ1-2, with 7 bases identical to TRBD1. The V gene's germline CDR1 is MDHEN and CDR2 SYDVKM. The CDR3 extends over 12 amino acids. Trimming took 4 bases from V and 7 from J; bases not matched to a gene: 3. In DNA, the CDR3 is TGTGCCAGCAGTTATTCAGGGGGTGGCTACACCTTC. Translation: CASSYSGGGYTF.

The chain couples TRBV30 to TRBJ1-2; D is perhaps TRBD1 (6 bases). The germline V gene has CDR1 GTSNPN and CDR2 SVGIG (reference sequence). This CDR3 is built from 13 residues. Deletions cut 2 bases from V and 6 bases from J, with 13 bases between. The CDR3 region is CAWSPRGRDGYTF. In nucleotides, the CDR3 is TGTGCCTGGAGTCCGAGGGGGAGGGATGGCTACACCTTC.

This rearrangement joins TRBV4-2 to TRBJ2-2; D may be TRBD2 (6 bases). V lost 4 bases and J lost 1, with 19 bases in between. This CDR3 is built from 18 residues. The germline gives CDR1 LGHNA, CDR2 YNFKEQ. The CDR3 reads CASSLRPKRVQNTGELFF. The CDR3 nucleotides are TGTGCCAGCAGCCTCCGACCGAAGCGGGTACAGAACACCGGGGAGCTGTTTTTT.

This clone was seen a handful of times. The J gene is TRBJ1-2, the V gene TRBV5-6; D is unclear. V was clipped by 2 bases and J by 5 bases, with 7 bases between them. This CDR3 contains 12 residues. CDR1 and CDR2 from the germline V gene are SGHDT and YYEEEE. The DNA for the CDR3 is TGTGCCAGCAGCTTTCGGGATTATGGCTACACCTTC. As protein: CASSFRDYGYTF.

This clone was seen once. The chain combines TRBV9 with TRBJ1-2; D is possibly TRBD1 (6 bases). The V end lost 3 bases, the J end lost 0 bases, and 15 bases lay between the germline ends. CDR3 length equals 16 residues. The germline gives CDR1 SGDLS, CDR2 YYNGEE. CDR3 nucleotides: TGTGCCAGCAGCGCCCATAGACAGGCCGCTAACTATGGCTACACCTTC. Amino acids: CASSAHRQAANYGYTF. The full variable domain, in which reference TRBV9 and TRBJ1-2 provide the parts outside the CDR3, is DSGVTQTPKHLITATGQRVTLRCSPRSGDLSVYWYQQSLDQGLQFLIQYYNGEERAKGNILERFSAQQFPDLHSELNLSSLELGDSALYFCASSAHRQAANYGYTFGSGTRLTVV.

This clone was found a few times. Given a much more abundant clone one base away, this may be a read error. Distinct nucleotide sequences in the sample also encode this CDR3. The genes are TRBV7-9 and TRBJ2-5; D uncertain. The CDR3 spans 11 residues. Germline V lookup: CDR1 SEHNR, CDR2 FQNEAQ (reference sequence). Trimming cost V 3 bases and J 1 base, with 0 bases left between them. The CDR3 spells CASSFQETQYF. The CDR3 DNA sequence: TGTGCCAGCAGCTTCCAAGAGACCCAGTACTTC.

With regard to this clone: Other DNA sequences of this sample code for an identical CDR3. The chain carries TRBV5-1 and TRBJ2-3; D not certain. Germline CDR1 is SGHRS and CDR2 is YFSETQ. V lost 0 bases, J lost 0 bases, and 2 bases lay in between. The CDR3 is made up of 13 amino acids. The CDR3 DNA reads TGCGCCAGCAGCTTGGGCAGCACAGATACGCAGTATTTT. Protein: CASSLGSTDTQYF.

In this sample, this clone turned up a few times. The chain couples TRBV29-1 to TRBJ2-3; maybe TRBD1 (6 bases). The germline V gene has CDR1 SQVTM and CDR2 ANQGSEA. This CDR3 has 12 residues. V gave up 6 bases and J gave up 7 bases, with 14 bases separating them. CDR3 region: CSVGEGDNTQYF. CDR3 coding DNA: TGCAGCGTCGGCGAGGGGGACAATACGCAGTATTTT.

The V call is TRBV29-1, the J call TRBJ2-7; 11 bases map to TRBD1. The V gene's germline CDR1 is SQVTM and CDR2 ANQGSEA. The V gene end was trimmed by 3 bases and the J gene end by 5 bases; junction bases not matched to a gene: 3. The CDR3 sequence is 13 residues long. CDR3 bases: TGCAGCGTTGAGGGACAGGGGGTGGACGAGCAGTACTTC. Encoded protein: CSVEGQGVDEQYF.

Of note for this clone: At one end the junction does not follow the germline gene, possibly because of a read error. The chain has TRBV15 and TRBJ1-1; a weak D match, TRBD1 (5 bases). The CDR3 has 13 amino acids. The germline CDR1 and CDR2 sequences are LNHNV and YYDKDF (reference sequence). The CDR3: CATSPRRGTEAFF. The CDR3 nucleotides are TGTGCCACCAGCCCAAGGAGGGGAACTGAAGCCTTCTTT. Variable domain in full (rest from reference TRBV15 and TRBJ1-1): DAMVIQNPRYQVTQFGKPVTLSCSQTLNHNVMYWYQQKSSQAPKLLFHYYDKDFNNEADTPDNFQSRRPNTSFCFLDIRSPGLGDTAMYLCATSPRRGTEAFFGQGTRLTVV.

V gene TRBV5-1 combines with J gene TRBJ2-4; 13 bases agree with TRBD2. This CDR3 is built from 15 residues. The V gene's germline CDR1 is SGHRS and CDR2 YFSETQ. With 0 bases clipped from V and 15 bases from J, the junction kept 9 bases outside the gene matches. In DNA, the CDR3 is TGCGCCAGCAGCTTGGATACCGGGACTAGCGGGGACGGGTACTTC. This sequence encodes CASSLDTGTSGDGYF.

The table lists this clone with a few counts. Other DNA sequences within the sample encode an identical CDR3. This rearrangement joins TRBV29-1 to TRBJ2-7; D is uncertain. CDR3 size: 11 residues. The V gene's germline CDR1 is SQVTM and CDR2 ANQGSEA. V was pared by 3 bases and J by 1 base, with 4 bases between. CDR3 protein: CSVEGSYEQYF. Here the CDR3 DNA reads TGCAGCGTTGAGGGGTCCTACGAGCAGTACTTC.

This chain connects TRBV7-2 to TRBJ2-7; TRBD1 matches at 7 bases. CDR1 is SGHTA and CDR2 is FQGNSA in the germline V gene. V shed 1 base, J shed 6 bases, and the junction held 9 bases outside the gene matches. CDR3 length: 15 residues. The CDR3 loop reads CASSLVGYRTGEQYF. The DNA for the CDR3 is TGTGCCAGCAGCTTAGTTGGGTACCGGACAGGCGAGCAGTACTTC.

This clone was seen a few times. The gene calls are TRBV28 and TRBJ1-6; TRBD1 matches 7 bases. The CDR3 loop spans 13 amino acids. V trimming: 5 bases; J trimming: 11 bases; junction bases outside the gene matches: 6. Germline V gene sequence: CDR1 MDHEN, CDR2 SYDVKM. The DNA for the CDR3 is TGTGCCAGCAGTCGAACCAGGGGGGCACCCCTCCACTTT. Translating it yields CASSRTRGAPLHF.

J is TRBJ2-1 and V is TRBV27, with D perhaps given as TRBD1 or TRBD2 (5 bases each). Trimming cost V 0 bases and J 7 bases, with 7 bases left between them. The CDR3 totals 13 residues. Germline V gene lookup returns CDR1 MNHEY and CDR2 SMNVEV (reference sequence). CDR3: CASSLSWGNEQFF. CDR3 DNA: TGTGCCAGCAGTTTATCATGGGGGAATGAGCAGTTCTTC.

The CDR3 reads CASSPSHLYEQYF. The CDR3 DNA reads TGTGCCAGCTCACCCTCCCATTTGTACGAGCAGTACTTC. The chain combines TRBV18 with TRBJ2-7, with D uncertain. The length of the CDR3 is 13 residues. V lost 3 bases, J lost 4 bases, and 10 bases lay in between. Germline V gene data show CDR1 as KGHSH and CDR2 as LQKENI.

The rearrangement uses TRBV7-6 and TRBJ1-1; D is uncertain. The germline V and J ends were trimmed by 2 bases and 2 bases, with 6 bases remaining between them. Per the germline V gene, CDR1 is SGHVS and CDR2 is FNYEAQ. The CDR3 has 13 residues. The CDR3 nucleotides read TGTGCCAGCAGCTTACCTACAAACACTGAAGCTTTCTTT. This codes for CASSLPTNTEAFF.

The chain couples TRBV28 to TRBJ2-7; D may be TRBD2 (6 bases). Germline V gene lookup returns CDR1 MDHEN and CDR2 SYDVKM. There are 14 residues in the CDR3. The V end lost 2 bases, the J end lost 0 bases, and 8 bases lay between the germline ends. In DNA form, the CDR3 reads TGTGCCAGCAGTTTAGGAGGGATCTCCTACGAGCAGTACTTC. Translation gives CASSLGGISYEQYF.

CDR3 bases: TGTGCCAGCAGCCCCCCGCTGGGGGGGACCTACGAGCAGTACTTC. It specifies CASSPPLGGTYEQYF. V is TRBV28 and J is TRBJ2-7; 7 positions agree with TRBD2. From germline, CDR1 is MDHEN and CDR2 SYDVKM. Trimming cost V 6 bases and J 2 bases; bases outside gene matches: 10. The CDR3 runs to 15 residues.